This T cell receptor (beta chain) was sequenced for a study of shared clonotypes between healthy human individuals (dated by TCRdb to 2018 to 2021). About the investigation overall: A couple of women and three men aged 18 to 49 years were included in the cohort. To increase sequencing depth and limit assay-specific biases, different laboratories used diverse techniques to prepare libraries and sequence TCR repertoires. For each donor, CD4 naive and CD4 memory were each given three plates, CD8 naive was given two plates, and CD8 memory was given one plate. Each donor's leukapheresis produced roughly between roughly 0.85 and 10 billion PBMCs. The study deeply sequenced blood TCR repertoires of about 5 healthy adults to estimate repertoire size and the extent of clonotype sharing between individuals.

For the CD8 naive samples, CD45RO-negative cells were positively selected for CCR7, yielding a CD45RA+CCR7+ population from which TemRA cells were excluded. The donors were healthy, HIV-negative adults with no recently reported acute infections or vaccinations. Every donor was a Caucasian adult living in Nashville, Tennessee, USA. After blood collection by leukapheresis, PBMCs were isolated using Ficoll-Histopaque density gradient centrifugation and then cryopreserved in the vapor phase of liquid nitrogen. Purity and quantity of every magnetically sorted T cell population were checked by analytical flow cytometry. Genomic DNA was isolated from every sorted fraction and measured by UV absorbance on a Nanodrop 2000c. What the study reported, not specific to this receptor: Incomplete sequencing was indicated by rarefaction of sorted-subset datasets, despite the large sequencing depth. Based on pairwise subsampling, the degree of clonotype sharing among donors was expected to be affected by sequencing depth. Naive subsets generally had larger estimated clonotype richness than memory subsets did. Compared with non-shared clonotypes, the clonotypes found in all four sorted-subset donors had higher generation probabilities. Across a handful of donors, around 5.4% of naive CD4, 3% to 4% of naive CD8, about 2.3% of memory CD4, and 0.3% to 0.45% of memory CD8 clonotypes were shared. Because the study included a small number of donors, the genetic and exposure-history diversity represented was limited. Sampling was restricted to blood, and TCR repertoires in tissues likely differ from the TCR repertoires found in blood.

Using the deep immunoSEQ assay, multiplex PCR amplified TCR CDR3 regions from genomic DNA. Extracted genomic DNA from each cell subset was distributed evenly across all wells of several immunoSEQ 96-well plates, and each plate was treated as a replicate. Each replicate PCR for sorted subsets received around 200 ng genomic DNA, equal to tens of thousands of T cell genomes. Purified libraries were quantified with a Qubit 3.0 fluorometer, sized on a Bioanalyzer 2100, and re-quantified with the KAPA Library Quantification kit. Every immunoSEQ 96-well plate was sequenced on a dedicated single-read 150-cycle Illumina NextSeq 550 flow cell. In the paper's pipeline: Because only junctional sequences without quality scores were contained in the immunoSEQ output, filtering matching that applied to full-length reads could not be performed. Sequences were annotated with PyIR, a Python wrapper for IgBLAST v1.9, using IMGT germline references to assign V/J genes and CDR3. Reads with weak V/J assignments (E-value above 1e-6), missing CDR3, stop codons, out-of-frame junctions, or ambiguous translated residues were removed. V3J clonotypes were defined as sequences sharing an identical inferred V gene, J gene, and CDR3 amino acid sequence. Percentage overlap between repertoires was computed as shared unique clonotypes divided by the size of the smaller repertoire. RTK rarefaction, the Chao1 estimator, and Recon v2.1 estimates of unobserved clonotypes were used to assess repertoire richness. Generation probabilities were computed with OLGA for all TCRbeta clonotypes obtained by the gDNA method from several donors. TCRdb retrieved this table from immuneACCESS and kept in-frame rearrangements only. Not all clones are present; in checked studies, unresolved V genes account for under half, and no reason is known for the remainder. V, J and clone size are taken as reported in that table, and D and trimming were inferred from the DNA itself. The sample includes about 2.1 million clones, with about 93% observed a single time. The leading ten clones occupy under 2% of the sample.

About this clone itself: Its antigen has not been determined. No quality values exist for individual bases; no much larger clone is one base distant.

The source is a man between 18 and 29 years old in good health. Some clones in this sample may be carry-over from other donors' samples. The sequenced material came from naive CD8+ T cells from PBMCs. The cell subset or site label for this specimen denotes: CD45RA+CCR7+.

The DNA sequence is given as TGTGCCAGCAGCCCCAGCGGGATGGCAGATACGCAGTATTTT. It translates to CASSPSGMADTQYF. Recombination joined TRBV27 with TRBJ2-3; 7 central bases correspond to TRBD2. V is cut back by 6 bases and J by 4 bases, with 7 bases in the junction unmatched. In the germline V gene (reference sequence), CDR1 corresponds to MNHEY and CDR2 to SMNVEV. The CDR3 has 14 amino acids, counting the end cysteine and phenylalanine. Just CDR3 DNA is preserved here, 42 bases in frame from base 1.